The sample holds one count of the clone carrying this T cell receptor beta chain. The antigen remains undetermined. The V gene end was trimmed by 10 bases and the J gene end by 2 bases; junction bases not matched to a gene: 9. CDR1 and CDR2 from the germline V gene are MRHNA and SNTAGT. The CDR3 is 15 amino acids. The data are from a study of graft-versus-host responses after intestinal transplantation. Study-wide background: Grafts were multivisceral, liver-intestinal, or isolated intestinal. The whole recipient group had anti-thymocyte globulin induction followed by tacrolimus and steroids for about three years.

Intraepithelial and lamina propria lymphocytes were freed from processed graft tissue. Study-level findings and limits: Recipient marrow showed GvH clones, some seen first in ileum or blood.

The repertoire was sequenced with immunoSEQ multiplex PCR; TCRdb's copy has only in-frame clones and lacks some. Found here are 14,000 or so clones, over 60% of them singletons; the top ten hold around 3.9%. This specimen was ileum tissue, taken about four weeks after intestinal transplant. The chain couples TRBV6-4 to TRBJ2-1; 9 nucleotides agree with TRBD2. This TCR was sampled from a human patient who received an intestinal transplant, so some T cells may come from the graft donor. This CDR3 reads CATPPLAGTYNEQFF. The DNA of the CDR3 is TGTGCCACCCCCCCCCTAGCGGGGACCTACAATGAGCAGTTCTTC.